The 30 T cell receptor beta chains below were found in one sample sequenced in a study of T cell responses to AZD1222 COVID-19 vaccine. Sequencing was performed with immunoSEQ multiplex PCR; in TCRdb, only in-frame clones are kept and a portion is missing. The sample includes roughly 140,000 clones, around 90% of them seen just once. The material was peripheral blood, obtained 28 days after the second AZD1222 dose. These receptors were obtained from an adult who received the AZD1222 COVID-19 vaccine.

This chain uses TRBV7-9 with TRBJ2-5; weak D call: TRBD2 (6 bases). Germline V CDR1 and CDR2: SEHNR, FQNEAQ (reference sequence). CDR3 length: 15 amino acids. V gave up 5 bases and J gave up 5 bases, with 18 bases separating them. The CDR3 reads CASSNDLAKRETQYF. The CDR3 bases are TGTGCCAGCAGCAACGACCTAGCGAAGAGGGAGACCCAGTACTTC.

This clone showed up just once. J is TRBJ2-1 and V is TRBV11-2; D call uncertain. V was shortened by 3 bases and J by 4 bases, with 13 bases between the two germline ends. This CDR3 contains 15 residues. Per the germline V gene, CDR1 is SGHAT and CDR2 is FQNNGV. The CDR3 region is CASSFIDQPYNEQFF. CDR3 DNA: TGTGCCAGCAGCTTCATTGACCAACCATACAATGAGCAGTTCTTC. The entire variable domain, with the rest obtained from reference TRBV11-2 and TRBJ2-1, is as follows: EAGVAQSPRYKIIEKRQSVAFWCNPISGHATLYWYQQILGQGPKLLIQFQNNGVVDDSQLPKDRFSAERLKGVDSTLKIQPAKLEDSAVYLCASSFIDQPYNEQFFGPGTRLTVL.

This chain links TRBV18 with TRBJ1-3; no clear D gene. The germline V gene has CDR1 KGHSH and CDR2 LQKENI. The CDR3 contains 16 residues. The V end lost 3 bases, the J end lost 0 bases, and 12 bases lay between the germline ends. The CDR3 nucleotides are TGTGCCAGCTCACCCGCCATGACCCCCTCTGGAAACACCATATATTTT. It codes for CASSPAMTPSGNTIYF.

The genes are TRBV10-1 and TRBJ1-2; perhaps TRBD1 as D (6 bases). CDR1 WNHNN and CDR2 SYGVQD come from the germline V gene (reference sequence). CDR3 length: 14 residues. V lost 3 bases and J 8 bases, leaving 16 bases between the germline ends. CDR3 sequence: CASSDTGSVGGYTF. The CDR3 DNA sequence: TGCGCCAGCAGTGACACAGGGAGTGTGGGGGGCTACACCTTC.

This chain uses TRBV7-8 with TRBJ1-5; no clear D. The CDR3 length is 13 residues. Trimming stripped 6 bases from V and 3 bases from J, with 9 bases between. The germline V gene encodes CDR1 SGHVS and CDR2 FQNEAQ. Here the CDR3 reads CASRESNNQPQHF. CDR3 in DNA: TGTGCCAGCAGAGAGTCTAACAATCAGCCCCAGCATTTT.

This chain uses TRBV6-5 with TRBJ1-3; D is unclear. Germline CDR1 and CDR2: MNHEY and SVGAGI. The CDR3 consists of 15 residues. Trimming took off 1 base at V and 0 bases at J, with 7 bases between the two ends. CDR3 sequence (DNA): TGTGCCAGCAGTTACTGGCGGGGCTCTGGAAACACCATATATTTT. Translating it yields CASSYWRGSGNTIYF.

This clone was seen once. CDR3 DNA: TGTGCCAGCACCGTCGTTCTTACAGACCTCTCCTACGAGCAGTACTTC. As protein: CASTVVLTDLSYEQYF. This chain uses TRBV21-1 with TRBJ2-7; TRBD1, as called in the table, went unchecked against the DNA. TRBV21-1 is a listed pseudogene. The CDR3 runs to 16 residues.

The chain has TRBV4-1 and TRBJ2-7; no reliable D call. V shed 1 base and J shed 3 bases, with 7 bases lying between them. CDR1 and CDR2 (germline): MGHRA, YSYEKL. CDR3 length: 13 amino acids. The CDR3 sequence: CASSQVTSYEQYF. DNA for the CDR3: TGCGCCAGCAGCCAAGTTACAAGCTACGAGCAGTACTTC.

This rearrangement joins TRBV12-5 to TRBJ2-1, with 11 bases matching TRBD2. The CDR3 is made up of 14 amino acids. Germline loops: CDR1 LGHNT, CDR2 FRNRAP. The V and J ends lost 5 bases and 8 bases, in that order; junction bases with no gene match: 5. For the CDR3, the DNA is TGTGCTAGTGGTCTTAGCGGGAGGGCCTATGAGCAGTTCTTC. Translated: CASGLSGRAYEQFF.

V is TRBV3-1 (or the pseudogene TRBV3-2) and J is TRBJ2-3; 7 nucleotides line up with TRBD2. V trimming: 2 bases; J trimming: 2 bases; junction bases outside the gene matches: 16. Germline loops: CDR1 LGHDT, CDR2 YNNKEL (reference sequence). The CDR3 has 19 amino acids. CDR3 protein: CASSQPLYRTSVVTDTQYF. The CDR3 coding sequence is TGTGCCAGCAGCCAACCCCTTTACCGAACTAGCGTCGTCACAGATACGCAGTATTTT.

CDR3 DNA sequence: TGCGCCAGCGGCAGAGACGGATACGAGCAGTACTTC. This gives the protein CASGRDGYEQYF. The chain joins TRBV5-1 to TRBJ2-7, with D unclear. V was trimmed by 7 bases and J by 4 bases, leaving 12 bases between them. From germline, CDR1 is SGHRS and CDR2 YFSETQ. The CDR3 sequence is 12 residues long.

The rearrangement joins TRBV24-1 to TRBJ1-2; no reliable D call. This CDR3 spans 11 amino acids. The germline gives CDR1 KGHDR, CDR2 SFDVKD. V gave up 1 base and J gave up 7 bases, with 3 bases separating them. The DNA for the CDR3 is TGTGCCACCAGTGATTTTACTGGCTACACCTTC. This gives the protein CATSDFTGYTF.

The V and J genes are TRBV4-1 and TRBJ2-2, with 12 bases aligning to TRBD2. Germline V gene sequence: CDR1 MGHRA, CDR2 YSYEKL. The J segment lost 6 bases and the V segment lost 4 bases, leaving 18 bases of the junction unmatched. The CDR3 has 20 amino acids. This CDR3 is CASSPQTTMTSGRGAGELFF. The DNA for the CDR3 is TGCGCCAGCAGCCCGCAAACTACAATGACTAGCGGGAGAGGTGCCGGGGAGCTGTTTTTT.

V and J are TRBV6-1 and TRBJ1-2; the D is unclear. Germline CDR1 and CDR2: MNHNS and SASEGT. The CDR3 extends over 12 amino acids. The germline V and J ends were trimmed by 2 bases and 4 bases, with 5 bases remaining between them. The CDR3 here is CASSERGYGYTF. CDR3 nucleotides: TGTGCCAGCAGTGAACGGGGCTATGGCTACACCTTC.

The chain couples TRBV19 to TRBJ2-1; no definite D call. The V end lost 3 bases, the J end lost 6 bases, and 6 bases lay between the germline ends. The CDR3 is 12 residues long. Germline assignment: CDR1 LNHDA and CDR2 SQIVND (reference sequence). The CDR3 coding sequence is TGTGCCAGTAGTATGTTATCCAATGAGCAGTTCTTC. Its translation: CASSMLSNEQFF.

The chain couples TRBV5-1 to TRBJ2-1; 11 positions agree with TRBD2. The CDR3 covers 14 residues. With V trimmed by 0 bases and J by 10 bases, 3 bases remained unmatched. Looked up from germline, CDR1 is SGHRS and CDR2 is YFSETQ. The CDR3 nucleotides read TGCGCCAGCAGCTTGGGACTAGCGGGACCCGAGCAGTTCTTC. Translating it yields CASSLGLAGPEQFF.

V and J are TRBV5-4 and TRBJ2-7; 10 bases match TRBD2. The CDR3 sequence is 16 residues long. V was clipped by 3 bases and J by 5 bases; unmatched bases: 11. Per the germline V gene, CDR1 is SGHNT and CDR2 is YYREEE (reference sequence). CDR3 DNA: TGTGCCAGCAGCTACCCCTTGGCTAGCGGGAGAAACGAGCAGTACTTC. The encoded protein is CASSYPLASGRNEQYF.

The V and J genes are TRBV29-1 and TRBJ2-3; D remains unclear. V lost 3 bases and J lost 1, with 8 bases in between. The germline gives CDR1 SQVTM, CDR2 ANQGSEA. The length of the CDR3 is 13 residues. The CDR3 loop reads CSVDVAGTDTQYF. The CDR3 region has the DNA TGCAGCGTTGACGTGGCGGGCACAGATACGCAGTATTTT.

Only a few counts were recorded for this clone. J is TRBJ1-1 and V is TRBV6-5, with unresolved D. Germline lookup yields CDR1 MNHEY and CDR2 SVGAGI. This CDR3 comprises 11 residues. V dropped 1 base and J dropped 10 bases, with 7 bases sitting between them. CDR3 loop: CASSYLDAAFF. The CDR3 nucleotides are TGTGCCAGCAGTTACTTGGACGCAGCTTTCTTT.

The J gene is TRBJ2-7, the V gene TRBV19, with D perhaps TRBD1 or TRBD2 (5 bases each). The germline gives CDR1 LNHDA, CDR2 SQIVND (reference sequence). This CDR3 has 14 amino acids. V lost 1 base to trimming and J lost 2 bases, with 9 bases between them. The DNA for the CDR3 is TGTGCCAGTAGTATAGGTCGAGGGGCCTACGAGCAGTACTTC. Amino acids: CASSIGRGAYEQYF. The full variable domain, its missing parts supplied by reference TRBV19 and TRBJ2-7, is DGGITQSPKYLFRKEGQNVTLSCEQNLNHDAMYWYRQDPGQGLRLIYYSQIVNDFQKGDIAEGYSVSREKKESFPLTVTSAQKNPTAFYLCASSIGRGAYEQYFGPGTRLTVT.

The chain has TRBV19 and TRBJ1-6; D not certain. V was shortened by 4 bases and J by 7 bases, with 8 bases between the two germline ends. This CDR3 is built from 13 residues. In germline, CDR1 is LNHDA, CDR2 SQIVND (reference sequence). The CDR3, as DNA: TGTGCCAGTAGTACGCAGGTGAATTCACCCCTCCACTTT. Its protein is CASSTQVNSPLHF.

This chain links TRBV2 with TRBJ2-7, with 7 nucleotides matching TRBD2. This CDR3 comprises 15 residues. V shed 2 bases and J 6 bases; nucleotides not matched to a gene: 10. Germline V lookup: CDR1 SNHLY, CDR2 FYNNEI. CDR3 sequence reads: CASSEWREGSSEQYF. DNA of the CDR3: TGTGCCAGCAGTGAATGGAGGGAGGGCTCGAGCGAGCAGTACTTC.

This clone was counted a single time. CDR3 amino acids: CASSLSAQPQHF. The CDR3 coding sequence is TGTGCCAGCAGCTTATCGGCTCAGCCCCAGCATTTT. The gene calls are TRBV7-9 and TRBJ1-5; D is ambiguous. The CDR3 runs to 12 residues. Germline assignment: CDR1 SEHNR and CDR2 FQNEAQ (reference sequence). V dropped 2 bases and J dropped 6 bases, with 5 bases sitting between them. The full variable domain, in which reference TRBV7-9 and TRBJ1-5 provide the parts outside the CDR3, is DTGVSQNPRHKITKRGQNVTFRCDPISEHNRLYWYRQTLGQGPEFLTYFQNEAQLEKSRLLSDRFSAERPKGSFSTLEIQRTEQGDSAMYLCASSLSAQPQHFGDGTRLSIL.

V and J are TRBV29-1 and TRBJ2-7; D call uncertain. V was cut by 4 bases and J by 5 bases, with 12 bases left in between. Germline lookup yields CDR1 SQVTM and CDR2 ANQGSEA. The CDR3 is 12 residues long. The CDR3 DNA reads TGCAGCGTTGTAGTTGTGGTGGACGAGCAGTACTTC. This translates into CSVVVVVDEQYF.

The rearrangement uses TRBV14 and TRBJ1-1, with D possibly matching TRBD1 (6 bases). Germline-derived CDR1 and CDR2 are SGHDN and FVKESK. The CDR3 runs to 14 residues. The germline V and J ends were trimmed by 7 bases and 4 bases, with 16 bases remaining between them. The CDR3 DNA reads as TGTGCCAGCACGAATTCAGGGGTAGTCACTGAAGCTTTCTTT. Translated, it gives CASTNSGVVTEAFF.

In DNA form, the CDR3 reads TGTGCCAGCAGTAACAGGGAACCTAACTATGGCTACACCTTC. Translated, it gives CASSNREPNYGYTF. The V gene is TRBV7-2, the J gene TRBJ1-2; D possibly corresponds to TRBD1 (6 bases). Trimming cost V 6 bases and J 0 bases, with 11 bases left between them. This CDR3 region has 14 residues. CDR1 and CDR2 (germline): SGHTA, FQGNSA.

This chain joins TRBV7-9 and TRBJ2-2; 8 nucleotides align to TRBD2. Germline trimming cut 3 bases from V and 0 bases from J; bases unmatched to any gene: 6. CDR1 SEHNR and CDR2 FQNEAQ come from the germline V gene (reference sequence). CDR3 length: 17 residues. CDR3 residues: CASSFDVAGTNTGELFF. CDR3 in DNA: TGTGCCAGCAGCTTCGACGTAGCGGGAACGAACACCGGGGAGCTGTTTTTT.

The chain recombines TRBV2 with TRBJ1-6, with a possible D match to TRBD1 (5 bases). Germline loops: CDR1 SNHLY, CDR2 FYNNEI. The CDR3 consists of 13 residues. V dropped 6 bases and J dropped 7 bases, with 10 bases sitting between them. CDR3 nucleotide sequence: TGTGCCAGCAGGGGGACGGTAAATTCACCCCTCCACTTT. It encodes CASRGTVNSPLHF.

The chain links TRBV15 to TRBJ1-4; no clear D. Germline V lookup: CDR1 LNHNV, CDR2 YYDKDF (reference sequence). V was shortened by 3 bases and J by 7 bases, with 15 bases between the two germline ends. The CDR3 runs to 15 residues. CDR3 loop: CATSRAGLESEKLFF. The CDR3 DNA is TGTGCCACCAGCAGGGCTGGGCTAGAAAGTGAAAAACTGTTTTTT. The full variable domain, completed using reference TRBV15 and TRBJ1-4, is DAMVIQNPRYQVTQFGKPVTLSCSQTLNHNVMYWYQQKSSQAPKLLFHYYDKDFNNEADTPDNFQSRRPNTSFCFLDIRSPGLGDTAMYLCATSRAGLESEKLFFGSGTQLSVL.

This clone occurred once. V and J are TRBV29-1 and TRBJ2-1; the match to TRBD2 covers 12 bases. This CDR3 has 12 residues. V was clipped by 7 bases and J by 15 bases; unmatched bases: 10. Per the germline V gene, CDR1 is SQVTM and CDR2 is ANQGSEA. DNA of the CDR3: TGCAGCGCGGCACCTGGACTAGCGGGGTTGTTCTTC. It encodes CSAAPGLAGLFF.